Below are 7 T cell receptor beta chains sequenced from a single sample in a study of cytomegalovirus exposure and HLA in healthy donors. The PCR contained 60 Vbeta and 13 Jbeta primers. Assay used: immunoSEQ multiplex PCR; TCRdb lists only in-frame clones, some missing. The sample consists of fewer than 70,000 clones, 60% to 75% of them appearing once. The sample taken for sequencing was PBMCs. The origin of the receptors is a woman in her sixties in good health and CMV-seropositive.

The chain uses TRBV10-3 and TRBJ1-1; D is undetermined. The CDR3 loop spans 13 amino acids. The germline V gene encodes CDR1 ENHRY and CDR2 SYGVKD. V lost 6 bases and J 1 base, leaving 9 bases between the germline ends. The CDR3 sequence is CAISRTENTEAFF. CDR3 sequence (DNA): TGTGCCATCAGCCGCACAGAGAACACTGAAGCTTTCTTT.

The chain joins TRBV15 to TRBJ1-5, with D possibly matching TRBD1 (6 bases). Per germline, CDR1 LNHNV and CDR2 YYDKDF (reference sequence). The CDR3 is 15 amino acids. V was clipped by 0 bases and J by 2 bases, with 8 bases between them. In DNA, the CDR3 is TGTGCCACCAGCAGAGATTCAGGGGGCAATCAGCCCCAGCATTTT. The encoded protein is CATSRDSGGNQPQHF.

This clone was observed a few times. The CDR3 is CASSQEGLVNTEAFF. The CDR3 nucleotides read TGCGCCAGCAGCCAAGAGGGGCTCGTGAACACTGAAGCTTTCTTT. V is TRBV4-1 and J is TRBJ1-1; perhaps TRBD1 as D (5 bases). Trimming removed 0 bases from V and 0 bases from J, with 8 bases in between. The germline V gene encodes CDR1 MGHRA and CDR2 YSYEKL. The length of the CDR3 is 15 residues.

The V and J genes are TRBV4-2 and TRBJ1-2; a possible D gene is TRBD1 (5 bases). This CDR3 region has 13 residues. V lost 4 bases and J lost 5, with 11 bases in between. Germline V gene lookup returns CDR1 LGHNA and CDR2 YNFKEQ. The CDR3 DNA reads as TGTGCCAGCAGCCGGGACTTCATGTATGGCTACACCTTC. It yields the protein CASSRDFMYGYTF.

The chain employs TRBV5-1 and TRBJ1-4; the match to TRBD1 covers 8 bases. Germline V CDR1 and CDR2: SGHRS, YFSETQ. The CDR3 is 15 amino acids. J gave up 7 bases and V 3 bases, and 8 bases lay outside the gene matches. CDR3: CASSSGQGLGEKLFF. The CDR3 bases are TGCGCCAGCAGCTCAGGACAGGGCCTGGGTGAAAAACTGTTTTTT.

The chain combines TRBV11-3 with TRBJ2-5; tentatively, D is TRBD2 (6 bases). The germline V gene encodes CDR1 SGHNT and CDR2 YENEEA. The CDR3 runs to 18 residues. Trimming took off 1 base at V and 2 bases at J, with 20 bases between the two ends. The CDR3 bases are TGTGCCAGCAGCTTAGGCCCCGGTAGTCGCGGGACGCAAGAGACCCAGTACTTC. As protein: CASSLGPGSRGTQETQYF.

The chain combines TRBV19 with TRBJ2-7; TRBD2 agrees at 7 bases. The CDR3 totals 16 residues. Germline V CDR1 and CDR2: LNHDA, SQIVND (reference sequence). J gave up 7 bases and V 2 bases, and 14 bases lay outside the gene matches. As DNA, the CDR3 is TGTGCCAGTAGTATACCGAGGGCTAGCGGTCCGGGGGAGCAGTACTTC. Translating it yields CASSIPRASGPGEQYF. The variable domain in full, completed from reference TRBV19 and TRBJ2-7, reads DGGITQSPKYLFRKEGQNVTLSCEQNLNHDAMYWYRQDPGQGLRLIYYSQIVNDFQKGDIAEGYSVSREKKESFPLTVTSAQKNPTAFYLCASSIPRASGPGEQYFGPGTRLTVT.